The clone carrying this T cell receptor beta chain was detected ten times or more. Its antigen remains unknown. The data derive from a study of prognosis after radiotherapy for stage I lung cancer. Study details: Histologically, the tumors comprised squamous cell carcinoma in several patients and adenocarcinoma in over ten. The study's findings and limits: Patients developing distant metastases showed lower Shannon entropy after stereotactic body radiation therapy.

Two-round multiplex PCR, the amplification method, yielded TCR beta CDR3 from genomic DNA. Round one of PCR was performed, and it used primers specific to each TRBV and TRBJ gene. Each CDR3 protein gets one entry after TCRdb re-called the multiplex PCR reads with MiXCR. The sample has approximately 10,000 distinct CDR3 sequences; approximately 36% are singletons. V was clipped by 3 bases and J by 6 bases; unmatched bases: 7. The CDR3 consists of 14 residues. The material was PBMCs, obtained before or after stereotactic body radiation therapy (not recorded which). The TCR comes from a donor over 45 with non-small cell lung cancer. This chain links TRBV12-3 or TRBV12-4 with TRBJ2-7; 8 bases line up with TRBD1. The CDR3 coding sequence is TGTGCCAGCAGTTTTAGGACAGGGATTGGCGAGCAGTACTTC. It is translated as CASSFRTGIGEQYF.